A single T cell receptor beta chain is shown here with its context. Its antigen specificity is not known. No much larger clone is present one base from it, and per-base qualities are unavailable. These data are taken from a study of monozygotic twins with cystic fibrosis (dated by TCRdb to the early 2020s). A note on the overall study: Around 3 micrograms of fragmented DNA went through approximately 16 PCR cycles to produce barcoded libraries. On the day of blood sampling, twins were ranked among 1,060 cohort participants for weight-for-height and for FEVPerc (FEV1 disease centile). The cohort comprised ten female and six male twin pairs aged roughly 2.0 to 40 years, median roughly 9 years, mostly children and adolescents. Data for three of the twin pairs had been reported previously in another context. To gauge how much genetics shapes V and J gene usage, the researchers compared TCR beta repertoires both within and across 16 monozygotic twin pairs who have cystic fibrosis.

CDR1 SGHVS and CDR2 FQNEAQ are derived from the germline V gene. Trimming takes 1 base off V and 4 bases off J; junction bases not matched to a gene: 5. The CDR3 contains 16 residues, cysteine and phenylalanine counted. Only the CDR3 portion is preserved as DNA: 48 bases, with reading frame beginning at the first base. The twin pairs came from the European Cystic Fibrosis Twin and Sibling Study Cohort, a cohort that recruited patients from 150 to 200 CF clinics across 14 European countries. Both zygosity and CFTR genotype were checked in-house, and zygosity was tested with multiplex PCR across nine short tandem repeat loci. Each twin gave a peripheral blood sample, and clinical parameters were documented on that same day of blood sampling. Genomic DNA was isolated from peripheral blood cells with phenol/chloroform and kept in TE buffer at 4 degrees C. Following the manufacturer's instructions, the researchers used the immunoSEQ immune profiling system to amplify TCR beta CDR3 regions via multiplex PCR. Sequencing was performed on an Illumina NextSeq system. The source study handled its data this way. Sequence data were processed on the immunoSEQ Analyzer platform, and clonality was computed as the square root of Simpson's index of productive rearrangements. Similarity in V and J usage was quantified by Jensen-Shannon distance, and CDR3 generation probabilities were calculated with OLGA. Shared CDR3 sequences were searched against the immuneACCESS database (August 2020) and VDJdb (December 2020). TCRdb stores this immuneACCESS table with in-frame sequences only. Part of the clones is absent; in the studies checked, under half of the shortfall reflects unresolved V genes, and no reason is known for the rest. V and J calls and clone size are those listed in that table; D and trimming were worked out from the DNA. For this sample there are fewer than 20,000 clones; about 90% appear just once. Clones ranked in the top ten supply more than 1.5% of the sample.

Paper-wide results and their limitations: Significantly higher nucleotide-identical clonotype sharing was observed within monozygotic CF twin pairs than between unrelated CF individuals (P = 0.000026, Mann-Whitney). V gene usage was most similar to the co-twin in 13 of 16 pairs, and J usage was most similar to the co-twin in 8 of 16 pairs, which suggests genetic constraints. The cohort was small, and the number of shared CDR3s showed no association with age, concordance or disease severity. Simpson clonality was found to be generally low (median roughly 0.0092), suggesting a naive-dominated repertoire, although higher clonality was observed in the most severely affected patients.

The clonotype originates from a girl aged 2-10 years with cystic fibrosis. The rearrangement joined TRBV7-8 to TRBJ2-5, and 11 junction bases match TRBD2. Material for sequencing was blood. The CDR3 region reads CASSLVVAGGPETQYF. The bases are TGTGCCAGCAGCTTAGTAGTAGCGGGGGGGCCAGAGACCCAGTACTTC.